What follows describes a single T cell receptor beta chain. This entry comes from a study of identical twins. MiXCR was run by TCRdb on the 5' RACE reads, yielding one entry per CDR3 protein. The sample holds 420,000 or so distinct CDR3 sequences, about 18% seen once. Germline loops: CDR1 LNHNV, CDR2 YYDKDF (reference sequence). The CDR3 length is 15 residues. V was cut by 1 base and J by 8 bases, with 14 bases left in between. Source material: naive T cells sorted from blood. The source is a man in his forties or fifties in good health. The rearrangement uses TRBV15 and TRBJ1-4, with D perhaps matching TRBD1 (5 bases). CDR3 region: CATSRGSGKSEKLFF. DNA for the CDR3: TGTGCCACCAGCAGAGGATCAGGGAAAAGCGAAAAACTGTTTTTT.